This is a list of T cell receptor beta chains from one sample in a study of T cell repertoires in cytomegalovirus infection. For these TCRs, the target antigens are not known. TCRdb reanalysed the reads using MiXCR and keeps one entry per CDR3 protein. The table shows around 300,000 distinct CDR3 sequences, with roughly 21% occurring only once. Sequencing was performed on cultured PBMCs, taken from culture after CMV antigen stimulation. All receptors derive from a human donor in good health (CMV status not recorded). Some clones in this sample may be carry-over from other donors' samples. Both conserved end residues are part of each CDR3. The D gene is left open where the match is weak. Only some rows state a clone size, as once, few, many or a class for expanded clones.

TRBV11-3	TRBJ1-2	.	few	CASSLDLGIFKGSSGYTF	TGTGCCAGCAGCTTAGATCTTGGGATTTTTAAGGGGTCAAGTGGCTACACCTTC
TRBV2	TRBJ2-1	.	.	CASSSDYRQEDEQFF	TGTGCCAGCAGTTCGGACTACCGGCAGGAAGATGAGCAGTTCTTC
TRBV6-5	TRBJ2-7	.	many	CASSYSYRTYEQYF	TGTGCCAGCAGTTACTCATACAGAACCTACGAGCAGTACTTC
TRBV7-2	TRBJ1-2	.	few	CASSPGVAYGYTF	TGTGCCAGCAGCCCCGGGGTTGCCTATGGCTACACCTTC
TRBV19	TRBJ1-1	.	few	CASSIYVSNTEAFF	TGTGCCAGTAGTATATATGTGAGTAACACTGAAGCTTTCTTT
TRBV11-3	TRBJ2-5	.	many	CASSFSGTHQETQYF	TGTGCCAGCAGCTTCTCGGGGACACACCAAGAGACCCAGTACTTC
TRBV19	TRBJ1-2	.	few	CASSMRWSAGYTF	TGTGCCAGTAGTATGAGATGGTCTGCTGGCTACACCTTC
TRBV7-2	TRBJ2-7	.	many	CASSLGGVAGPSYEQYF	TGTGCCAGCAGCTTAGGGGGGGTCGCGGGACCCTCCTACGAGCAGTACTTC
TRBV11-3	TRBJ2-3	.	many	CASSLDPLPHTQYF	TGTGCCAGCAGCTTAGACCCCCTGCCCCATACGCAGTATTTT
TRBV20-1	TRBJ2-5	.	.	CSARRQGKETQYF	TGCAGTGCAAGACGGCAGGGAAAAGAGACCCAGTACTTC
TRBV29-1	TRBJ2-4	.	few	CSAEEGFIQYF	TGCAGCGCCGAGGAGGGGTTCATTCAGTACTTC
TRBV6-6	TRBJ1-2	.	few	CASSYSPKDYGYTF	TGTGCCAGCAGTTACTCCCCAAAAGACTATGGCTACACCTTC
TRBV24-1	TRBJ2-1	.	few	CATSDPRGSYNEQFF	TGTGCCACCAGTGACCCTCGGGGATCCTACAATGAGCAGTTCTTC
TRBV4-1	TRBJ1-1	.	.	CASSQLSGERVEAFF	TGCGCCAGCAGCCAACTTTCAGGGGAACGCGTTGAAGCTTTCTTT
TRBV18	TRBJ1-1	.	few	CASSPFGMVAGGSAEAFF	TGTGCCAGCTCACCATTCGGTATGGTAGCGGGGGGAAGCGCTGAAGCTTTCTTT
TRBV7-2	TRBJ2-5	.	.	CASSRNGGEETQYF	TGTGCCAGCAGCCGTAACGGTGGGGAAGAGACCCAGTACTTC
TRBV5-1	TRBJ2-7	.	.	CASSETLSLYEQYF	TGCGCCAGCAGCGAAACTTTGAGCCTGTACGAGCAGTACTTC
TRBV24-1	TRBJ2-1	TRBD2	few	CATSALAGGGNEQFF	TGTGCCACCAGTGCCCTAGCGGGAGGAGGCAATGAGCAGTTCTTC
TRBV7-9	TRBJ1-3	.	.	CASSAGSGNTIYF	TGTGCCAGCAGTGCGGGCTCTGGAAACACCATATATTTT
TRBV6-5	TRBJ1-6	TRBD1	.	CASGTGANSPLHF	TGTGCCAGTGGGACAGGGGCTAATTCACCCCTCCACTTT
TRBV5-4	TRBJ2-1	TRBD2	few	CASRSREGGNEQFF	TGTGCCAGCAGGTCACGGGAGGGGGGCAATGAGCAGTTCTTC
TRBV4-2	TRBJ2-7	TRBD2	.	CASSPRGRGDYEQYF	TGTGCCAGCAGCCCGCGCGGGAGGGGCGACTACGAGCAGTACTTC
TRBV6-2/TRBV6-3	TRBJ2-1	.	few	CASNPGSYNEQFF	TGTGCCAGCAATCCAGGCTCCTACAATGAGCAGTTCTTC
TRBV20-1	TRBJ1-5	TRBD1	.	CSARTGINQPQHF	TGCAGTGCCAGGACAGGGATCAATCAGCCCCAGCATTTT
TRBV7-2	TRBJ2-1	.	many	CASSSDSFYNEQFF	TGTGCCAGCAGCTCGGACTCATTTTACAATGAGCAGTTCTTC
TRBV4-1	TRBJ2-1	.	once	CASSQGRVEFF	TGCGCCAGCAGCCAAGGACGGGTGGAGTTCTTC
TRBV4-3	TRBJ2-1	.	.	CASSLRTARYNEQFF	TGCGCCAGCAGCCTCCGGACCGCCCGTTACAATGAGCAGTTCTTC
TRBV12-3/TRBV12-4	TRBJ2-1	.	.	CASSLDVSWRSYNEQFF	TGTGCCAGCAGTTTAGATGTTAGCTGGAGGTCCTACAATGAGCAGTTCTTC
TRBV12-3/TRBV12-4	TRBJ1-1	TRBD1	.	CASSPGQGAGRDTEAFF	TGTGCCAGCAGTCCAGGACAGGGGGCAGGTCGGGACACTGAAGCTTTCTTT
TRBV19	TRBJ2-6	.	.	CASTWAGANVLTF	TGTGCCAGTACCTGGGCTGGGGCCAACGTCCTGACTTTC
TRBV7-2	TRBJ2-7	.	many	CASSLGGQGHRKQYF	TGTGCCAGCAGCTTAGGGGGTCAGGGCCATAGGAAGCAGTACTTC
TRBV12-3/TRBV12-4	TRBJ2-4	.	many	CASSPPDALNIQYF	TGTGCCAGCAGCCCCCCCGACGCTCTAAACATTCAGTACTTC
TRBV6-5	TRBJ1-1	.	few	CAIRRKVNTEAFF	TGTGCCATCCGCCGCAAAGTGAACACTGAAGCTTTCTTT
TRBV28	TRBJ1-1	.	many	CASSLYVGTEAFF	TGTGCCAGCAGTTTATACGTCGGCACTGAAGCTTTCTTT
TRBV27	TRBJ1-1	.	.	CASSLSRQPRQNTEAFF	TGTGCCAGCAGTTTATCTCGACAGCCAAGACAGAACACTGAAGCTTTCTTT
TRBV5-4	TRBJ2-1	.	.	CASRPTGSSYNEQFF	TGTGCCAGCAGACCGACCGGGAGTTCCTACAATGAGCAGTTCTTC
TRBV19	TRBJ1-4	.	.	CATGARNEKLFF	TGTGCCACGGGGGCACGGAATGAAAAACTGTTTTTT
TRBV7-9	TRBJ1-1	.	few	CASSLEVPRASEAFF	TGTGCCAGCAGCTTAGAGGTTCCCAGGGCTTCTGAAGCTTTCTTT
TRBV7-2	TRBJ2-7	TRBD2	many	CASSPEWGGSGEQYF	TGTGCCAGCAGCCCCGAATGGGGCGGGAGCGGGGAGCAGTACTTC
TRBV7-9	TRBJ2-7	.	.	CASSPGAWGEQYF	TGTGCCAGCAGCCCCGGAGCCTGGGGCGAGCAGTACTTC
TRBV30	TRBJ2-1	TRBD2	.	CAWSVGSGSHNEQFF	TGTGCCTGGAGTGTAGGTAGCGGGAGCCACAATGAGCAGTTCTTC
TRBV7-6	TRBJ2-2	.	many	CASSFGAGNTGELFF	TGTGCCAGCAGCTTTGGAGCGGGCAACACCGGGGAGCTGTTTTTT
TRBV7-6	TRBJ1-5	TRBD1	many	CASSLGGQINQPQHF	TGTGCCAGCAGCTTAGGGGGACAGATCAATCAGCCCCAGCATTTT
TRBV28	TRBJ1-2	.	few	CASSLHYGYTF	TGTGCCAGCAGTCTTCACTATGGCTACACCTTC